Each of the 20 T cell receptor beta chains below was sequenced from the same sample in a study of early stage breast cancer tumors. Using immunoSEQ multiplex PCR, the repertoire was profiled, and TCRdb retains in-frame clones only, with some absent. The table records about 72,000 clones, around 80% of them present only once. The specimen sequenced was blood. The receptors stem from a person between 55 and 69 years old with breast cancer.

This clone came up a few times. The CDR3 DNA follows: TGTGCCAGTAGGGACAGAAGCAATCAGCCCCAGCATTTT. This encodes CASRDRSNQPQHF. The chain recombines TRBV19 with TRBJ1-5; D may be TRBD1 (6 bases). This CDR3 is 13 amino acids long. The V and J ends lost 6 bases and 1 base respectively, with 7 bases between them. CDR1 and CDR2 (germline): LNHDA, SQIVND (reference sequence).

The chain carries TRBV4-2 and TRBJ2-1; D is perhaps TRBD2 (6 bases). This CDR3 comprises 15 residues. V was clipped by 0 bases and J by 3 bases, with 9 bases between them. The germline V gene encodes CDR1 LGHNA and CDR2 YNFKEQ. The CDR3 protein is CASSQEVADYNEQFF. As DNA, the CDR3 is TGTGCCAGCAGCCAAGAAGTAGCGGACTACAATGAGCAGTTCTTC.

V usage is TRBV14 and J usage is TRBJ2-3, with D perhaps matching TRBD2 (5 bases). CDR1 is SGHDN, CDR2 FVKESK, per germline. This CDR3 is built from 12 residues. Trimming left V 4 bases short and J 6 bases short, with 8 bases between. As DNA, the CDR3 is TGTGCCAGCAGCCCGCCTAGCGATACGCAGTATTTT. Amino acids: CASSPPSDTQYF.

The chain couples TRBV10-3 to TRBJ2-5, with TRBD2 matching over 7 bases. The V segment lost 9 bases and the J segment 2 bases; nucleotides outside the gene matches: 9. This CDR3 contains 14 residues. The germline V gene encodes CDR1 ENHRY and CDR2 SYGVKD. The CDR3, as DNA: TGTGCCATGGGGTCTGCGGGGGTACAAGAGACCCAGTACTTC. Translating it yields CAMGSAGVQETQYF.

V usage is TRBV29-1 and J usage is TRBJ1-1; D unclear. Germline V gene data show CDR1 as SQVTM and CDR2 as ANQGSEA. The CDR3 sequence is 11 residues long. V dropped 6 bases and J dropped 1 base, with 6 bases sitting between them. The CDR3 region has the DNA TGCAGCGTCCAGAGGAACACTGAAGCTTTCTTT. As protein: CSVQRNTEAFF.

This rearrangement joins TRBV11-2 to TRBJ1-1, with no clear D. V was cut by 5 bases and J by 0 bases, with 13 bases left in between. The CDR3 is made up of 15 amino acids. Germline-derived CDR1 and CDR2 are SGHAT and FQNNGV. The CDR3 nucleotides are TGTGCCAGCAGCCCACCTTCAGTCGTGAACACTGAAGCTTTCTTT. Its protein is CASSPPSVVNTEAFF.

This sequence joins TRBV5-1 and TRBJ2-7, with a tentative D call TRBD1 (6 bases). The ends were cut back, 4 bases at V and 1 base at J, with 15 bases in the middle. CDR1 and CDR2 (germline): SGHRS, YFSETQ. The CDR3 has 15 amino acids. The CDR3 is CASSATGLYSYEQYF. As DNA, the CDR3 is TGCGCCAGCAGCGCTACAGGGCTTTATTCCTACGAGCAGTACTTC.

The chain combines TRBV4-2 with TRBJ2-6, with D perhaps TRBD2 (5 bases). The CDR3 has 16 amino acids. Germline V CDR1 and CDR2: LGHNA, YNFKEQ. V was clipped by 0 bases and J by 4 bases, with 10 bases between them. CDR3 protein: CASSQDEGAGANVLTF. DNA of the CDR3: TGTGCCAGCAGCCAAGATGAGGGAGCCGGGGCCAACGTCCTGACTTTC.

This chain uses TRBV6-1 with TRBJ2-2; D might be TRBD1 (6 bases). Germline CDR1 is MNHNS and CDR2 is SASEGT. V was clipped by 8 bases and J by 6 bases, with 13 bases between them. This CDR3 has 13 residues. The CDR3 sequence: CASFSPGAGELFF. Written as DNA, the CDR3 is TGTGCCAGCTTTTCACCAGGGGCCGGGGAGCTGTTTTTT.

The chain couples TRBV28 to TRBJ2-5, with D possibly being TRBD1 or TRBD2 (6 bases each). CDR1 MDHEN and CDR2 SYDVKM come from the germline V gene. The ends were cut back, 6 bases at V and 4 bases at J, with 24 bases in the middle. The CDR3 loop spans 17 amino acids. CDR3 loop: CASSPELGGRSRETQYF. The CDR3 DNA follows: TGTGCCAGCAGCCCCGAACTGGGGGGCCGATCCAGAGAGACCCAGTACTTC. Full variable domain (outside the CDR3, taken from reference TRBV28 and TRBJ2-5): DVKVTQSSRYLVKRTGEKVFLECVQDMDHENMFWYRQDPGLGLRLIYFSYDVKMKEKGDIPEGYSVSREKKERFSLILESASTNQTSMYLCASSPELGGRSRETQYFGPGTRLLVL.

The CDR3 DNA sequence: TGTGCCAGCAGTTCAGCGGATGGCTACACCTTC. This sequence encodes CASSSADGYTF. The chain joins TRBV28 to TRBJ1-2, with unresolved D. V shed 4 bases and J shed 6 bases, with 6 bases lying between them. CDR3 length equals 11 residues. Germline CDR1 and CDR2: MDHEN and SYDVKM.

V and J are TRBV2 and TRBJ1-1; D is possibly TRBD1 (5 bases). CDR3 length equals 14 residues. V shed 3 bases and J shed 5 bases, with 13 bases lying between them. The germline V gene has CDR1 SNHLY and CDR2 FYNNEI. In DNA, the CDR3 is TGTGCCAGCAGTGACAGGGTTGGCGGGACTGAAGCTTTCTTT. This gives the protein CASSDRVGGTEAFF.

V gene TRBV30 combines with J gene TRBJ1-1; D not certain. This CDR3 spans 15 amino acids. The ends were cut back, 3 bases at V and 1 base at J, with 15 bases in the middle. Germline CDR1 reads GTSNPN; CDR2 reads SVGIG (reference sequence). CDR3 amino acids: CAWSDWRARNTEAFF. CDR3 in DNA: TGTGCCTGGAGCGACTGGAGGGCACGGAACACTGAAGCTTTCTTT.

The rearrangement uses TRBV20-1 and TRBJ2-7; maybe TRBD2 (6 bases). This CDR3 has 11 residues. V dropped 7 bases and J dropped 2 bases, with 9 bases sitting between them. CDR1 and CDR2 (germline): DFQATT, SNEGSKA (reference sequence). CDR3 loop: CSGDSPYEQYF. CDR3 DNA: TGCAGTGGGGACTCCCCCTACGAGCAGTACTTC.

The chain carries TRBV5-4 and TRBJ2-3; 11 bases are a match to TRBD2. Trimming took 4 bases from V and 0 from J; bases not matched to a gene: 4. Per the germline V gene, CDR1 is SGHNT and CDR2 is YYREEE (reference sequence). The CDR3 is 16 amino acids. The CDR3 is CASSVRLAGSTDTQYF. CDR3 DNA: TGTGCCAGCAGCGTCAGACTAGCGGGGAGCACAGATACGCAGTATTTT.

The rearrangement uses TRBV19 and TRBJ1-1; 9 bases align to TRBD1. CDR1 and CDR2 from the germline V gene are LNHDA and SQIVND (reference sequence). V dropped 6 bases and J dropped 1; count of bases not matched to a gene: 0. The CDR3 spans 13 residues. The CDR3 loop is CASRTGGNTEAFF. CDR3 bases: TGTGCCAGTAGGACAGGGGGGAACACTGAAGCTTTCTTT.

In this sample, this clone turned up once. The rearrangement joins TRBV7-2 to TRBJ2-4; D call uncertain. Germline V gene data show CDR1 as SGHTA and CDR2 as FQGNSA. This CDR3 comprises 17 residues. V dropped 2 bases and J dropped 4 bases, with 18 bases sitting between them. DNA of the CDR3: TGTGCCAGCAGCTTAATTCGGGTCGACCCGAGGAAAAACATTCAGTACTTC. The encoded protein is CASSLIRVDPRKNIQYF.

The chain couples TRBV6-5 to TRBJ1-6, with D possibly matching TRBD1 (6 bases). The CDR3 has 15 residues. Trimming stripped 6 bases from V and 7 bases from J, with 16 bases between. CDR1 and CDR2 (germline): MNHEY, SVGAGI. The CDR3 DNA follows: TGTGCCAGCAGCTGGGGACAAGACGCCAATTCACCCCTCCACTTT. As protein: CASSWGQDANSPLHF.

The chain carries TRBV19 and TRBJ1-4; D is perhaps TRBD1 (6 bases). The germline V gene has CDR1 LNHDA and CDR2 SQIVND (reference sequence). Trimming left V 5 bases short and J 8 bases short, with 15 bases between. The CDR3 has 14 residues. The CDR3 sequence is CASSFQARGEKLFF. CDR3 DNA: TGTGCCAGTAGTTTCCAAGCTAGGGGGGAAAAACTGTTTTTT. Filled out from reference TRBV19 and TRBJ1-4, the complete variable domain reads DGGITQSPKYLFRKEGQNVTLSCEQNLNHDAMYWYRQDPGQGLRLIYYSQIVNDFQKGDIAEGYSVSREKKESFPLTVTSAQKNPTAFYLCASSFQARGEKLFFGSGTQLSVL.

This clone has only one observation. The CDR3 DNA reads as TGTGCCAGCAGTTCATCCACCCCCCACGAGCAGTACTTC. Residues: CASSSSTPHEQYF. The chain has TRBV28 and TRBJ2-7, with D unclear. The CDR3 runs 13 residues. Between the trimmed V and J ends, which lost 4 bases and 5 bases, there was a span of 12 bases. In germline, CDR1 is MDHEN, CDR2 SYDVKM.